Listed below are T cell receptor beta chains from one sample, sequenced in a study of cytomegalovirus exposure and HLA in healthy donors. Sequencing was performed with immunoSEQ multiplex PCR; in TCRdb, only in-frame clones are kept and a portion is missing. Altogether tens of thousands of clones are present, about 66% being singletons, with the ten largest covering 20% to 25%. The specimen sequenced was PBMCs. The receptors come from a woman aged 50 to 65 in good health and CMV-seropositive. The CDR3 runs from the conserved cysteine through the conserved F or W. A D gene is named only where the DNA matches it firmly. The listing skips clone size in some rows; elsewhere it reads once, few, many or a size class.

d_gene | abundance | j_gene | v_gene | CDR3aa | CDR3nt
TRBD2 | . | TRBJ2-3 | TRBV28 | CASSEAGGPVDTQYF | TGTGCCAGCAGTGAAGCGGGGGGGCCGGTAGATACGCAGTATTTT
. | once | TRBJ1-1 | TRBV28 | CASSPIHTNTEAFF | TGTGCCAGCAGCCCCATACACACGAACACTGAAGCTTTCTTT
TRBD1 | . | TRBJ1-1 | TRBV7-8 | CASSPSGTENTEAFF | TGTGCCAGCAGCCCCTCCGGGACAGAGAACACTGAAGCTTTCTTT
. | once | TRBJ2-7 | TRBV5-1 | CASSFGGEQYF | TGCGCCAGCAGCTTCGGGGGCGAGCAGTACTTC
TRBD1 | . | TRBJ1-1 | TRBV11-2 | CASSPLTGEDTEAFF | TGTGCCAGCAGCCCGCTGACAGGGGAGGACACTGAAGCTTTCTTT
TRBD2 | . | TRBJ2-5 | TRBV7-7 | CASSLGAEGGGAGETQYF | TGTGCCAGCAGCTTAGGGGCCGAGGGCGGGGGGGCCGGAGAGACCCAGTACTTC
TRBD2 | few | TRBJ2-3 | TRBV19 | CASSTLPGLAGDTQYF | TGTGCCAGTAGTACTTTACCGGGACTAGCAGGGGATACGCAGTATTTT
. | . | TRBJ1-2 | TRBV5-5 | CASSLSEGHGYTF | TGTGCCAGCAGCTTGTCGGAGGGGCATGGCTACACCTTC
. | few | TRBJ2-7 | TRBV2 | CASSGFRDIDEQYF | TGTGCCAGCAGTGGATTTAGGGACATAGACGAGCAGTACTTC
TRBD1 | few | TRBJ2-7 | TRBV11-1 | CASSLVGGGNEQYF | TGTGCCAGCAGCTTAGTAGGGGGCGGAAACGAGCAGTACTTC
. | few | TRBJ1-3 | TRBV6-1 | CASSELGGTLSGNTIYF | TGTGCCAGCAGTGAATTAGGAGGGACCCTGTCTGGAAACACCATATATTTT
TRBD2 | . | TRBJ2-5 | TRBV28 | CASSALFDLAGAQETQYF | TGTGCCAGCAGCGCGCTATTTGACTTAGCGGGGGCACAAGAGACCCAGTACTTC
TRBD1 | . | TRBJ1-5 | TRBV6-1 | CASRHRGNQPQHF | TGTGCCAGCAGACACAGGGGGAATCAGCCCCAGCATTTT
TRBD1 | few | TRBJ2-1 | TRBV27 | CASSLSTTLRGNEQFF | TGTGCCAGCAGTTTATCGACGACTCTCAGGGGGAATGAGCAGTTCTTC
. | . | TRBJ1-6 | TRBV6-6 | CASTVSYNSPLHF | TGTGCCAGCACCGTCTCCTATAATTCACCCCTCCACTTT
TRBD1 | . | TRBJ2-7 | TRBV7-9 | CSSRPSTGGNVYEQYF | TGTTCCAGCAGGCCGTCCACAGGGGGGAACGTGTACGAGCAGTACTTC
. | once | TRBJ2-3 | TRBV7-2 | CASSRPGGADTQYF | TGTGCCAGCAGTCGGCCGGGCGGGGCAGATACGCAGTATTTT
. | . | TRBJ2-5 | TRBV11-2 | CASSFGIGAGETQYF | TGTGCCAGCAGCTTCGGGATCGGTGCGGGGGAGACCCAGTACTTC
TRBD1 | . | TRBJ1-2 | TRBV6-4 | CASSDSETGGYGYTF | TGTGCCAGCAGTGACTCGGAGACAGGGGGCTATGGCTACACCTTC
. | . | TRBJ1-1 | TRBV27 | CASSPRGGDATEAFF | TGTGCCAGCAGTCCCCGGGGGGGAGACGCCACTGAAGCTTTCTTT
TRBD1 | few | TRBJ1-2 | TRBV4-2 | CASSLGSSGQAVDGYTF | TGTGCCAGCAGCCTTGGGAGCTCGGGACAGGCAGTCGATGGCTACACCTTC
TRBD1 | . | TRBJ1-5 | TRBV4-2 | CASSQATGMGQPQHF | TGTGCCAGCAGCCAGGCGACAGGGATGGGTCAGCCCCAGCATTTT